The clone carrying this T cell receptor beta chain was picked up many times. Its antigen is undetermined. The PCR contained 60 Vbeta and 13 Jbeta primers. The protocol was immunoSEQ multiplex PCR, while the TCRdb copy is restricted to in-frame clones and leaves out a portion. The sample records over 100,000 clones, 10% being singletons. The data derive from a study of cytomegalovirus exposure and HLA in healthy donors. Whole-study findings and limits: Most subjects had HLA-A and HLA-B alleles reportedly predicted accurately by TCR beta sequences. In presence/absence analyses, roughly uniform sequencing depth across donors was assumed.

V was clipped by 4 bases and J by 5 bases, with 14 bases between them. CDR1 and CDR2 (germline): LNHNV, YYDKDF (reference sequence). The CDR3 consists of 14 residues. Sequencing was performed on PBMCs. This rearrangement joins TRBV15 to TRBJ2-5; D is possibly TRBD2 (5 bases). The sequence derives from a man aged 40-49 years in good health and CMV-seropositive. The CDR3 coding sequence is TGTGCCACCAGCAATCGAGGAGGATCGGAGACCCAGTACTTC. Its protein product is CATSNRGGSETQYF.